This TCR beta chain was found in a study of T cells expressing NK-cell markers. The overall study: The authors derived TCR beta repertoires from sorted CD3+CD56+NKG2C+, CD3+CD56+NKG2C- and CD3+CD56-NKG2C+ T cells. The sequencing cohort of eight donors included seven HCMV-seropositive individuals and one seronegative individual.

Findings and caveats of the study: Each of about six donors carried dominant NKG2C+ clonotypes accounting for about 1.0-7.5% of CD8+ T cells.

Each CDR3 protein gets one entry in TCRdb, which reprocessed the 5' RACE reads and gives no DNA. This sample's table reports 150,000 to 200,000 distinct CDR3 sequences. Turning to this clonotype: The antigen is unknown.

CDR1 is SEHNR, CDR2 FQNEAQ, per germline (reference sequence). The CDR3 contains 17 residues. V usage is TRBV7-9 and J usage is TRBJ2-5; TCRdb returns TRBD1, unconfirmable since there is no DNA. Material: blood T cells: a sorted CD56 or NKG2C T cell subset, CD4+ or CD8+ T cells, or bulk PBMC T cells (not recorded which). The sequence was collected from a woman between 18 and 69 years old in good health. The CDR3 spells CASSFRKRDRVQETQYF.